The 24 T cell receptor beta chains presented below share a single source sample, sequenced in a study of T cells after yellow fever vaccination. Each CDR3 protein is one row after TCRdb ran MiXCR on the 5' RACE reads. Of 500,000 to 650,000 distinct CDR3 sequences detected, roughly 14% appear once; the ten largest clones hold roughly 13%. Sequences were derived from PBMCs, sampled on the day of the yellow fever booster vaccination. The receptors were gathered from a man aged 25-45 years who received the YFV17D yellow fever vaccine.

V usage is TRBV5-4 and J usage is TRBJ2-3, with D unclear. The length of the CDR3 is 14 residues. Germline values: CDR1 SGHNT, CDR2 YYREEE (reference sequence). Trimming left V 3 bases short and J 2 bases short, with 10 bases between. CDR3 in DNA: TGTGCCAGCAGCTCACTACCCTTCACAGATACGCAGTATTTT. Its translation: CASSSLPFTDTQYF. Supplemented by reference TRBV5-4 and TRBJ2-3, the full variable domain reads ETGVTQSPTHLIKTRGQQVTLRCSSQSGHNTVSWYQQALGQGPQFIFQYYREEENGRGNFPPRFSGLQFPNYSSELNVNALELDDSALYLCASSSLPFTDTQYFGPGTRLTVL.

This clonotype was counted only a few times. The rearrangement links TRBV20-1 to TRBJ2-1, with 11 bases matching TRBD2. V gave up 4 bases and J gave up 4 bases; unmatched junction bases: 12. The CDR3 consists of 17 residues. Germline CDR1 reads DFQATT; CDR2 reads SNEGSKA (reference sequence). The CDR3 nucleotides are TGCAGTGCTAACAGCAGAAGGGGGACTAGCGGTTACAATGAGCAGTTCTTC. Protein: CSANSRRGTSGYNEQFF.

The chain has TRBV29-1 and TRBJ2-1; 12 nucleotides line up with TRBD2. V was clipped by 5 bases and J by 4 bases; unmatched bases: 9. This CDR3 contains 16 residues. CDR1 and CDR2 (germline): SQVTM, ANQGSEA. CDR3 DNA sequence: TGCAGCGTTTTGGCTAGCGGGAGGGTACTTTACAATGAGCAGTTCTTC. As protein: CSVLASGRVLYNEQFF.

The table lists this clonotype with a few counts. The V and J genes are TRBV20-1 and TRBJ1-4; D gene uncertain. Germline loops: CDR1 DFQATT, CDR2 SNEGSKA (reference sequence). The CDR3 is made up of 12 amino acids. CDR3 DNA: TGCAGCGCATGGGGAGCGAGTGAAAAACTGTTTTTT. Its translation is CSAWGASEKLFF.

The V gene is TRBV27, the J gene TRBJ2-7; D is unclear. Germline V gene lookup returns CDR1 MNHEY and CDR2 SMNVEV (reference sequence). The V end lost 4 bases, the J end lost 0 bases, and 10 bases lay between the germline ends. This CDR3 is 14 amino acids long. The CDR3 reads CASSSQWASYEQYF. CDR3 nucleotides: TGTGCCAGCAGTTCCCAGTGGGCCTCCTACGAGCAGTACTTC.

This clonotype occurred a few times. The chain combines TRBV20-1 with TRBJ2-7; D not resolved. Germline V CDR1 and CDR2: DFQATT, SNEGSKA (reference sequence). The CDR3 runs 12 residues. V gave up 4 bases and J gave up 0 bases, with 7 bases separating them. The CDR3 sequence is CSATPDSYEQYF. The CDR3 nucleotides read TGCAGTGCTACGCCCGACTCCTACGAGCAGTACTTC.

This clonotype occurred many times. This sequence joins TRBV6-4 and TRBJ1-1, with D possibly being TRBD1 (6 bases). Germline CDR1 is MRHNA and CDR2 is SNTAGT. This CDR3 region has 19 residues. V was clipped by 5 bases and J by 1 base, with 26 bases between them. As DNA, the CDR3 is TGTGCCAGCAGTCCTTCGCTTTGGGACACTCGACCTGAGAACACTGAAGCTTTCTTT. This gives the protein CASSPSLWDTRPENTEAFF.

V is TRBV28 and J is TRBJ2-7; 9 bases are a match to TRBD1. Germline lookup yields CDR1 MDHEN and CDR2 SYDVKM. Germline trimming cut 2 bases from V and 7 bases from J; bases unmatched to any gene: 6. The CDR3 totals 14 residues. The CDR3 here is CASSLRQGVREQYF. DNA for the CDR3: TGTGCCAGCAGTTTACGACAGGGGGTGAGGGAGCAGTACTTC.

This clonotype was seen more than once but under ten times. This chain joins TRBV6-5 and TRBJ1-1; D is perhaps TRBD1 (6 bases). The V end lost 0 bases, the J end lost 3 bases, and 23 bases lay between the germline ends. The germline CDR1 and CDR2 sequences are MNHEY and SVGAGI. This CDR3 is built from 19 residues. The CDR3 here is CASSYSFAGQPNYDTEAFF. In DNA form, the CDR3 reads TGTGCCAGCAGTTACTCATTTGCTGGACAGCCGAATTATGACACTGAAGCTTTCTTT.

This clonotype came up many times. The chain carries TRBV5-6 and TRBJ2-5, with a tentative D call TRBD2 (5 bases). The CDR3 extends over 15 amino acids. Trimming stripped 1 base from V and 2 bases from J, with 12 bases between. Germline V gene sequence: CDR1 SGHDT, CDR2 YYEEEE. The DNA of the CDR3 is TGTGCCAGCAGCTTGCCATCGGGAAAACAAGAGACCCAGTACTTC. Its protein is CASSLPSGKQETQYF.

The chain combines TRBV6-6 with TRBJ2-2; D call uncertain. The germline CDR1 and CDR2 sequences are MNHNY and SVGAGI (reference sequence). Trimming stripped 5 bases from V and 8 bases from J, with 6 bases between. CDR3 length: 11 residues. The CDR3 protein is CASSDLGELFF. The CDR3 DNA is TGTGCCAGCAGTGACCTGGGGGAGCTGTTTTTT.

At least ten counts were recorded for this clonotype. The chain recombines TRBV11-2 with TRBJ2-1; 10 nucleotides match TRBD2. J was trimmed by 4 bases and V by 3 bases; bases with no gene match: 12. CDR1 and CDR2 (germline): SGHAT, FQNNGV. The CDR3 sequence is 18 residues long. The CDR3 nucleotides are TGTGCCAGCAGCTTTTTAGGGCGTTTAGCGGGAGGATACAATGAGCAGTTCTTC. Translated, it gives CASSFLGRLAGGYNEQFF.

The chain employs TRBV7-6 and TRBJ2-1; D is unclear. V lost 4 bases, J lost 7 bases, and 20 bases lay in between. In germline, CDR1 is SGHVS, CDR2 FNYEAQ. The CDR3 loop spans 16 amino acids. CDR3 coding DNA: TGTGCCAGCAGCTCGCGTTTAGGCGGTTTGGCGAATGAGCAGTTCTTC. It translates to CASSSRLGGLANEQFF. Filled out from reference TRBV7-6 and TRBJ2-1, the complete variable domain reads GAGVSQSPRYKVTKRGQDVALRCDPISGHVSLYWYRQALGQGPEFLTYFNYEAQQDKSGLPNDRFSAERPEGSISTLTIQRTEQRDSAMYRCASSSRLGGLANEQFFGPGTRLTVL.

The table lists this clonotype with many counts. The J gene is TRBJ2-3, the V gene TRBV7-6, with TRBD1 identical over 8 bases. This CDR3 region has 14 residues. V lost 5 bases and J lost 11; bases outside the gene matches: 12. CDR1 is SGHVS and CDR2 is FNYEAQ in the germline V gene. The DNA of the CDR3 is TGTGCCAGCAGCGGGGAGGCAGGGGGCGTTCGGCAGTATTTT. As protein: CASSGEAGGVRQYF.

This clonotype came up many times. The V call is TRBV28, the J call TRBJ2-3, with a tentative D call TRBD1 (5 bases). V gave up 5 bases and J gave up 2 bases, with 14 bases separating them. Germline CDR1 MDHEN, CDR2 SYDVKM. This CDR3 has 15 amino acids. This CDR3 reads CASSGHLGDTDTQYF. The CDR3 region has the DNA TGTGCCAGCAGTGGACATCTAGGTGACACAGATACGCAGTATTTT.

The rearrangement joins TRBV4-3 to TRBJ1-4; D uncertain. CDR1 is LGHNA, CDR2 YSLEER, per germline. V shed 1 base and J shed 0 bases, with 18 bases lying between them. The CDR3 is made up of 19 amino acids. CDR3 DNA: TGCGCCAGCAGCCAAGGTCTCCTGTCTGGAGTAGCAACTAATGAAAAACTGTTTTTT. It encodes CASSQGLLSGVATNEKLFF.

This clonotype was seen only a few times. This chain links TRBV7-3 with TRBJ2-1; maybe TRBD2 (7 bases). This CDR3 region has 16 residues. The V and J ends lost 1 base and 6 bases respectively, with 16 bases between them. The V gene's germline CDR1 is SGHTA and CDR2 FQGTGA. CDR3: CASSLMGVRGANEQFF. Here the CDR3 DNA reads TGTGCCAGCAGCTTAATGGGAGTTCGGGGGGCCAATGAGCAGTTCTTC.

There are a few counts of this clonotype. The rearrangement uses TRBV7-9 and TRBJ2-4, with 8 positions matching TRBD1. V was clipped by 4 bases and J by 7 bases; unmatched bases: 6. This CDR3 contains 14 residues. Germline CDR1 reads SEHNR; CDR2 reads FQNEAQ (reference sequence). CDR3 sequence (DNA): TGTGCCAGCAGCTGGGCCGGGACAGGCAACATTCAGTACTTC. It specifies CASSWAGTGNIQYF.

In this sample, this clonotype turned up a few times. V and J are TRBV28 and TRBJ1-5; a possible D gene is TRBD1 (5 bases). The V and J ends lost 7 bases and 7 bases respectively, with 14 bases between them. The CDR3 totals 13 residues. CDR1 MDHEN and CDR2 SYDVKM come from the germline V gene. The CDR3 protein is CASTGTVAQPQHF. The DNA of the CDR3 is TGTGCCAGCACCGGGACCGTTGCGCAGCCCCAGCATTTT.

V is TRBV23-1 and J is TRBJ1-6; 8 nucleotides match TRBD1. TRBV23-1 is filed as an ORF, its function uncertain. The CDR3 totals 17 residues. The junction had 5 bases not matched to a gene; V was cut back by 4 bases and J by 0 bases. In DNA form, the CDR3 reads TGCGCCAGCAGTCCGAGGGACAGGAGCTCCTATAATTCACCCCTCCACTTT. It is translated as CASSPRDRSSYNSPLHF.

The gene calls are TRBV3-1 and TRBJ2-2, with 10 bases aligning to TRBD2. Germline V CDR1 and CDR2: LGHDT, YNNKEL (reference sequence). The CDR3 is made up of 17 amino acids. With 1 base clipped from V and 5 bases from J, the junction kept 7 bases outside the gene matches. The CDR3 reads CASSQAAGGPGTGELFF. The CDR3 nucleotides read TGTGCCAGCAGCCAAGCAGCGGGAGGGCCTGGGACCGGGGAGCTGTTTTTT.

This clonotype was detected many times. The CDR3 loop is CASSKTTPGQSTDTQYF. CDR3 coding DNA: TGTGCCAGCAGTAAAACAACACCGGGACAGAGCACAGATACGCAGTATTTT. This sequence joins TRBV6-2 or TRBV6-3 and TRBJ2-3, with 7 nucleotides matching TRBD1. The CDR3 totals 17 residues. J was trimmed by 0 bases and V by 5 bases; bases with no gene match: 11. Looked up from germline, CDR1 is MNHEY and CDR2 is SVGEGT.

There are a few counts of this clonotype. V and J are TRBV6-6 and TRBJ2-4; no reliable D call. The V end lost 7 bases, the J end lost 1 base, and 8 bases lay between the germline ends. This CDR3 region has 13 residues. Germline lookup yields CDR1 MNHNY and CDR2 SVGAGI (reference sequence). In nucleotides, the CDR3 is TGTGCCAGCACCCTCGAGGCCAAAAACATTCAGTACTTC. It yields the protein CASTLEAKNIQYF.

CDR3 residues: CASSVEREADPFDYNEQFF. Here the CDR3 DNA reads TGTGCCAGCAGCGTTGAGCGGGAGGCCGACCCCTTCGATTACAATGAGCAGTTCTTC. V is TRBV7-2 and J is TRBJ2-1, with 9 positions matching TRBD2. CDR1 SGHTA and CDR2 FQGNSA come from the germline V gene. This CDR3 contains 19 residues. Trimming at V came to 5 bases and at J to 4 bases, leaving 18 bases not matched to a gene.